One and the same sample provided the 21 T cell receptor beta chains below, sequenced in a study of shared clonotypes between healthy human individuals. Some clones are missing from TCRdb's copy, which holds only in-frame ones; the method was immunoSEQ multiplex PCR. Of 600,000 to 750,000 clones in the sample, roughly 72% were seen once. Material for sequencing was memory CD4+ T cells sorted from blood. As for subset: CD45RA-negative fraction. The receptor set was obtained from a woman in her twenties or thirties in good health.

This chain uses TRBV10-3 with TRBJ1-2; the D is unclear. The germline V gene has CDR1 ENHRY and CDR2 SYGVKD. V was clipped by 0 bases and J by 5 bases, with 7 bases between them. CDR3 length: 13 amino acids. The CDR3 loop is CAISESGMYGYTF. For the CDR3, the DNA is TGTGCCATCAGTGAGTCGGGGATGTATGGCTACACCTTC.

Turning to this clone: The sample holds other DNA sequences that translate to the same CDR3. The chain employs TRBV7-9 and TRBJ1-2; TRBD1 agrees at 7 bases. J lost 2 bases, V lost 2 bases, and 2 bases had no gene match. The CDR3 covers 14 residues. Germline-derived CDR1 and CDR2 are SEHNR and FQNEAQ (reference sequence). The CDR3, as DNA: TGTGCCAGCAGCTTATCAGGGGGGAACTATGGCTACACCTTC. Translating it yields CASSLSGGNYGYTF. The entire variable domain, with the rest obtained from reference TRBV7-9 and TRBJ1-2, is as follows: DTGVSQNPRHKITKRGQNVTFRCDPISEHNRLYWYRQTLGQGPEFLTYFQNEAQLEKSRLLSDRFSAERPKGSFSTLEIQRTEQGDSAMYLCASSLSGGNYGYTFGSGTRLTVV.

In its sample, this clone was seen once. CDR3 protein: CASSFGGTSGFTGELFF. In DNA form, the CDR3 reads TGTGCCAGCAGCTTCGGGGGGACTAGCGGATTCACCGGGGAGCTGTTTTTT. The genes are TRBV5-4 and TRBJ2-2, with 11 bases lining up with TRBD2. Germline-derived CDR1 and CDR2 are SGHNT and YYREEE (reference sequence). This CDR3 has 17 amino acids. V was pared by 2 bases and J by 4 bases, with 7 bases of the junction left unmatched.

Only a few counts were recorded for this clone. V gene TRBV6-6 combines with J gene TRBJ1-1; D call uncertain. V dropped 0 bases and J dropped 4 bases, with 9 bases sitting between them. CDR1 is MNHNY, CDR2 SVGAGI, per germline (reference sequence). The CDR3 has 14 amino acids. In nucleotides, the CDR3 is TGTGCCAGCAGTTACTCGAGCGTCGGCACTGAAGCTTTCTTT. This encodes CASSYSSVGTEAFF.

The gene calls are TRBV13 and TRBJ1-2; 7 bases align to TRBD1. The CDR3 totals 12 residues. Losses at the gene ends were 4 bases for V and 7 bases for J; bases not matched to a gene: 3. CDR1 and CDR2 (germline): PRHDT, FYEKMQ (reference sequence). CDR3 in amino acids: CASSWGQPGYTF. As DNA, the CDR3 is TGTGCCAGCAGCTGGGGACAGCCTGGCTACACCTTC.

There are many counts of this clone. The genes are TRBV7-8 and TRBJ1-1; 7 bases agree with TRBD1. This CDR3 is 13 amino acids long. CDR1 and CDR2 from the germline V gene are SGHVS and FQNEAQ. The V gene end was trimmed by 5 bases and the J gene end by 5 bases; junction bases not matched to a gene: 5. The chain's CDR3 is CASSIQGGTEAFF. In DNA form, the CDR3 reads TGTGCCAGCAGCATTCAGGGGGGGACTGAAGCTTTCTTT.

This sequence joins TRBV19 and TRBJ1-4; D remains ambiguous. Germline CDR1 LNHDA, CDR2 SQIVND (reference sequence). V lost 5 bases and J 4 bases, leaving 11 bases between the germline ends. This CDR3 has 14 residues. CDR3 region: CASSSVAGNEKLFF. CDR3 nucleotides: TGTGCCAGTAGTTCCGTGGCGGGTAATGAAAAACTGTTTTTT.

The chain joins TRBV5-1 to TRBJ2-2; TRBD1 aligns across 8 bases. CDR1 is SGHRS and CDR2 is YFSETQ in the germline V gene. The CDR3 runs 14 residues. The V gene end was trimmed by 4 bases and the J gene end by 6 bases; junction bases not matched to a gene: 5. Here the CDR3 reads CASSPTGEAGELFF. The CDR3 bases are TGCGCCAGCAGCCCGACAGGGGAGGCCGGGGAGCTGTTTTTT.

The CDR3, as DNA: TGTGCCACTCGGGCGGCGAGGCAAGAGACCCAGTACTTC. The encoded protein is CATRAARQETQYF. V is TRBV18 and J is TRBJ2-5, with no clear D. V was clipped by 10 bases and J by 2 bases, with 14 bases between them. The CDR3 contains 13 residues. CDR1 KGHSH and CDR2 LQKENI come from the germline V gene.

The chain carries TRBV6-6 and TRBJ1-1; D unresolved. Trimming cost V 3 bases and J 0 bases, with 11 bases left between them. This CDR3 is 15 amino acids long. CDR1 MNHNY and CDR2 SVGAGI come from the germline V gene (reference sequence). CDR3 sequence reads: CASSYLGGVNTEAFF. Here the CDR3 DNA reads TGTGCCAGCAGTTATTTAGGCGGGGTGAACACTGAAGCTTTCTTT.

The chain carries TRBV18 and TRBJ2-5; D assignment may be TRBD1 or TRBD2 (5 bases each). The CDR3 loop spans 14 amino acids. Germline CDR1 KGHSH, CDR2 LQKENI. Trimming stripped 8 bases from V and 2 bases from J, with 15 bases between. CDR3 region: CASQNRRAQETQYF. CDR3 nucleotides: TGTGCCAGCCAAAACAGGCGGGCGCAAGAGACCCAGTACTTC.

This clone was seen once. This chain joins TRBV5-5 and TRBJ1-4; the D is unclear. Trimming took off 4 bases at V and 5 bases at J, with 9 bases between the two ends. CDR1 is SGHKS and CDR2 is YYEKEE in the germline V gene (reference sequence). CDR3 length: 13 residues. In nucleotides, the CDR3 is TGTGCCAGCAGCCCCGGACCCAATGAAAAACTGTTTTTT. Residues: CASSPGPNEKLFF.

The CDR3 sequence is CASSLGAGIQDTQYF. The DNA for the CDR3 is TGTGCCAGCAGCTTGGGGGCAGGGATCCAAGATACGCAGTATTTT. This chain connects TRBV5-4 to TRBJ2-3; a weak D match, TRBD1 (5 bases). The V end lost 0 bases, the J end lost 5 bases, and 13 bases lay between the germline ends. The CDR3 loop spans 15 amino acids. Germline V gene sequence: CDR1 SGHNT, CDR2 YYREEE (reference sequence).

The CDR3 spells CASSSRGGSNQPQHF. DNA for the CDR3: TGTGCCAGCAGCTCCCGAGGGGGGTCCAATCAGCCCCAGCATTTT. The V and J genes are TRBV7-8 and TRBJ1-5, with D tentatively TRBD1 (6 bases). This CDR3 is 15 amino acids long. V was cut by 4 bases and J by 3 bases, with 13 bases left in between. CDR1 SGHVS and CDR2 FQNEAQ come from the germline V gene.

This clone was recorded a few times. The rearrangement links TRBV7-2 to TRBJ1-1; D perhaps matches TRBD1 (5 bases). The CDR3 runs 16 residues. In germline, CDR1 is SGHTA, CDR2 FQGNSA. Deletions cut 5 bases from V and 0 bases from J, with 16 bases between. The CDR3 DNA reads as TGTGCCAGCAGCCGTACCGGGACGGAGGTGAACACTGAAGCTTTCTTT. It encodes CASSRTGTEVNTEAFF.

The V gene is TRBV4-1, the J gene TRBJ2-2; no definite D call. CDR1 MGHRA and CDR2 YSYEKL come from the germline V gene. Trimming removed 6 bases at V and 7 bases at J, with 15 bases between. This CDR3 has 14 residues. CDR3 sequence: CASSPLAVSGELFF. CDR3 nucleotides: TGCGCCAGCAGTCCCTTGGCAGTCAGCGGGGAGCTGTTTTTT.

The V and J genes are TRBV12-5 and TRBJ2-1; 16 bases agree with TRBD2. Germline values: CDR1 LGHNT, CDR2 FRNRAP. This CDR3 spans 16 amino acids. CDR3 coding DNA: TGTGCAACACTATTTGGGACTAGCGGGAGGGTCTGTGAGCAGTTCTTC. It codes for CATLFGTSGRVCEQFF.

About this clone itself: This CDR3 is also generated by other DNA sequences in the sample. The V gene is TRBV2, the J gene TRBJ2-7, with D possibly TRBD1 on 6 matching bases. Trimming removed 5 bases at V and 0 bases at J, with 8 bases between. The germline CDR1 and CDR2 sequences are SNHLY and FYNNEI. The CDR3 runs 13 residues. CDR3 protein: CASSRDISYEQYF. The CDR3 coding sequence is TGTGCCAGCAGTAGGGACATCTCCTACGAGCAGTACTTC.

The sample holds many counts of this clone. This chain connects TRBV29-1 to TRBJ2-1; TRBD2 matches at 14 bases. Unmatched junction bases numbered 7, after V lost 8 bases and J lost 7 bases. There are 14 residues in the CDR3. The germline V gene encodes CDR1 SQVTM and CDR2 ANQGSEA. The DNA for the CDR3 is TGCAGCACATTCGGGACTAGCGGGAGTAATGAGCAGTTCTTC. Translation: CSTFGTSGSNEQFF.

The chain couples TRBV5-1 to TRBJ2-7, with 7 bases identical to TRBD2. Germline V gene data show CDR1 as SGHRS and CDR2 as YFSETQ. The CDR3 is made up of 16 amino acids. J was trimmed by 4 bases and V by 0 bases; bases with no gene match: 10. The CDR3 is CASSLGAGVVSYEQYF. The CDR3 DNA follows: TGCGCCAGCAGCTTGGGTGCGGGAGTAGTATCATACGAGCAGTACTTC. Variable domain in full (rest from reference TRBV5-1 and TRBJ2-7): KAGVTQTPRYLIKTRGQQVTLSCSPISGHRSVSWYQQTPGQGLQFLFEYFSETQRNKGNFPGRFSGRQFSNSRSEMNVSTLELGDSALYLCASSLGAGVVSYEQYFGPGTRLTVT.

There are a few counts of this clone. The chain is built from TRBV27 and TRBJ1-2; TRBD1 aligns across 8 bases. The J segment lost 7 bases and the V segment lost 6 bases, leaving 13 bases of the junction unmatched. This CDR3 has 15 residues. Germline V gene lookup returns CDR1 MNHEY and CDR2 SMNVEV (reference sequence). This chain's CDR3 is CASRPRTGQYSGYTF. In DNA, the CDR3 is TGTGCCAGCAGGCCACGGACAGGGCAGTATTCTGGCTACACCTTC.